Listed below are T cell receptor beta chains from one sample, sequenced in a study of cytomegalovirus exposure and HLA in healthy donors. Sequencing used immunoSEQ multiplex PCR; TCRdb keeps in-frame clones, though not all of them. The table lists over 70,000 clones, about 74% of them singletons. What was sequenced was PBMCs. These receptors came from a man aged 25 to 40 in good health and CMV-seronegative. CDR3s include the opening cysteine and the closing phenylalanine or tryptophan. A row's size may be missing; if present it is once, few, many or a size class.

v_call: TRBV11-2; j_call: TRBJ2-5; clone_size: few; cdr3_aa: CASKRDTGRETQYF
v_call: TRBV13; j_call: TRBJ1-1; clone_size: NA; cdr3_aa: CASRPRGYTEAFF
v_call: TRBV6-4; j_call: TRBJ2-3; clone_size: NA; cdr3_aa: CASSETASSTDTQYF
v_call: TRBV11-3; j_call: TRBJ2-1; clone_size: once; cdr3_aa: CASSPPGTSRNEQFF
v_call: TRBV7-2; j_call: TRBJ2-5; clone_size: NA; cdr3_aa: CASSLRTRQETQYF
v_call: TRBV19; j_call: TRBJ1-1; clone_size: NA; cdr3_aa: CASSRYKNTEAFF
v_call: TRBV12-5; j_call: TRBJ2-3; clone_size: NA; cdr3_aa: CASGFGTGEADTQYF
v_call: TRBV11-3; j_call: TRBJ2-3; clone_size: NA; cdr3_aa: CASSLGTSADTQYF
v_call: TRBV7-2; j_call: TRBJ2-3; clone_size: NA; cdr3_aa: CASSLQGGRDTQYF
v_call: TRBV30; j_call: TRBJ2-3; clone_size: NA; cdr3_aa: CAWGEGGDTQYF
v_call: TRBV5-6; j_call: TRBJ2-1; clone_size: NA; cdr3_aa: CASSLQGLANEQFF
v_call: TRBV9; j_call: TRBJ1-3; clone_size: NA; cdr3_aa: CASSVEARLGTRNTIYF
v_call: TRBV7-2; j_call: TRBJ1-5; clone_size: NA; cdr3_aa: CASSLGTARGQPQHF
v_call: TRBV5-1; j_call: TRBJ1-2; clone_size: NA; cdr3_aa: CASRTGESGYTF
v_call: TRBV6-5; j_call: TRBJ1-2; clone_size: NA; cdr3_aa: CASSYSTGATYGYTF
v_call: TRBV7-9; j_call: TRBJ1-2; clone_size: NA; cdr3_aa: CASSPPGGSYGYTF
v_call: TRBV13; j_call: TRBJ2-1; clone_size: NA; cdr3_aa: CASSPPTRVGSEQFF
v_call: TRBV4-1; j_call: TRBJ2-1; clone_size: NA; cdr3_aa: CASSQDWSSGDMAEQFF
v_call: TRBV10-1; j_call: TRBJ2-3; clone_size: NA; cdr3_aa: CASSESGRGSTDTQYF
v_call: TRBV7-9; j_call: TRBJ2-7; clone_size: NA; cdr3_aa: CASSLGAGNYEQYF
v_call: TRBV6-6; j_call: TRBJ2-1; clone_size: NA; cdr3_aa: CASSFRMVSHEQFF
v_call: TRBV6-4; j_call: TRBJ2-3; clone_size: few; cdr3_aa: CASSPGTSGIDTQYF
v_call: TRBV7-9; j_call: TRBJ2-5; clone_size: NA; cdr3_aa: CSSSLVSLLTEWTQYF
v_call: TRBV9; j_call: TRBJ2-2; clone_size: NA; cdr3_aa: CASSRGFANTGELFF
v_call: TRBV7-6; j_call: TRBJ2-7; clone_size: once; cdr3_aa: CASSSRDRGYEQYF
v_call: TRBV5-5; j_call: TRBJ1-2; clone_size: NA; cdr3_aa: CASSLAPEVRYGYTF
v_call: TRBV6-1; j_call: TRBJ1-2; clone_size: NA; cdr3_aa: CASSVQGGYGYTF
v_call: TRBV6-1; j_call: TRBJ1-6; clone_size: once; cdr3_aa: CASGGLSGYNSPLHF
v_call: TRBV6-6; j_call: TRBJ2-3; clone_size: once; cdr3_aa: CASSFSGGIGTQYF
v_call: TRBV27; j_call: TRBJ2-3; clone_size: NA; cdr3_aa: CASSYIDTQYF
v_call: TRBV5-1; j_call: TRBJ2-3; clone_size: NA; cdr3_aa: CASSLPLGATSTDTQYF
v_call: TRBV6-6; j_call: TRBJ2-7; clone_size: NA; cdr3_aa: CASSYQTYEQYF
v_call: TRBV5-6; j_call: TRBJ1-2; clone_size: NA; cdr3_aa: CASSKRQNPTYGYTF
v_call: TRBV4-1; j_call: TRBJ2-7; clone_size: once; cdr3_aa: CASSQNTYEQYF
v_call: TRBV4-2; j_call: TRBJ1-6; clone_size: NA; cdr3_aa: CASSQDRVSPLHF
v_call: TRBV5-1; j_call: TRBJ1-5; clone_size: NA; cdr3_aa: CASSLRGNSNQPQHF